The clone carrying this T cell receptor beta chain came up many times. What it recognizes is unknown. From 2 million PBMCs stored at -80 C, the unsorted libraries were generated. Germline-derived CDR1 and CDR2 are SGHTA and FQGNSA. The CDR3 is made up of 14 amino acids. V lost 5 bases and J lost 4; bases outside the gene matches: 5. By 5'RACE with 10-nucleotide random UMIs, the cDNA was made. A single run covered 15-18 subjects with over 190 million TCR-beta sequences. TCRdb re-called the 5' RACE reads through MiXCR, storing one row per CDR3 protein. In the table there are 85,000 to 90,000 distinct CDR3 sequences, around 3.4% of which are singletons. This entry belongs to a study of neurological immune-mediated disorders. General study points: Phylogenetic grouping assigned the repertoires of 18 of 34 multiple sclerosis patients to a single related-CDR3 cluster, representing a possible signature.

What was sequenced was PBMCs. The TCR was taken from a woman in her fifties or sixties with multiple sclerosis. The gene calls are TRBV7-2 and TRBJ1-1, with 9 nucleotides matching TRBD1. CDR3 DNA sequence: TGTGCCAGCAGCCCACAGGGGGCGGTCACTGAAGCTTTCTTT. Its protein product is CASSPQGAVTEAFF.